Included here is one TCR beta chain sequence, with context. CDR3 length equals 14 residues. Per the germline V gene, CDR1 is MDHEN and CDR2 is SYDVKM. Trimming pared 3 bases from V and 8 bases from J, leaving 14 bases between. The data were obtained in a study of blood T cell repertoires in COVID-19. At the level of the study: From T cells, B-cell-depleted T cells, or PBMCs came the material, which was cDNA or gDNA.

Participant age was roughly 18 to 100 years, and participants resided in approximately 25 US areas. Each participant's cohort was designated according to participant-reported clinical history. Original processing notes: Quantification of nucleated cells was approximated via reference gene primer amplification. The method was immunoSEQ multiplex PCR; TCRdb's version includes in-frame clones alone and lacks a portion of them. Clone size and the V and J calls come from that table; the DNA yielded D and trimming. Found here are approximately 260,000 clones, roughly 87% of them singletons; the top ten hold nearly 6.5%.

The chain joins TRBV28 to TRBJ2-1; D gene ambiguous. Sample: PBMCs or T cells enriched from blood (not recorded which). This TCR came from a woman aged 25 to 45 with acute COVID-19. The CDR3: CASSFRRNMDEQFF. The CDR3 DNA sequence: TGTGCCAGCAGTTTCAGGCGAAACATGGATGAGCAGTTCTTC.